One sample yielded the 9 T cell receptor beta chains listed below, sequenced in a study of Ad26.COV2.S vaccination and SARS-CoV-2 variants. Assay: immunoSEQ multiplex PCR; the TCRdb copy retains only in-frame clones and omits some. In the table there are about 480,000 clones, roughly nine tenths of which are singletons. As for treatment: roughly 20 received Ad26.COV2.S at low or high dose, single or two shots; 5 received placebo; per-sample allocation not given. Material that was analyzed had been drawn on day 63 after the first vaccine or placebo injection. The starting material was peripheral blood, obtained in a trial of Ad26.COV2.S vaccine versus placebo. The receptors originated from a person aged 18 to 65 who received the Ad26.COV2.S COVID-19 vaccine or a placebo.

V and J are TRBV28 and TRBJ2-7; 9 positions agree with TRBD1. The CDR3 is 15 amino acids. The V gene end was trimmed by 6 bases and the J gene end by 1 base; junction bases not matched to a gene: 7. Germline CDR1 reads MDHEN; CDR2 reads SYDVKM. The CDR3 sequence: CASSVTGTGSYEQYF. The CDR3, as DNA: TGTGCCAGCAGCGTAACCGGGACAGGGTCCTACGAGCAGTACTTC. The full variable domain, with the rest looked up from reference TRBV28 and TRBJ2-7, is DVKVTQSSRYLVKRTGEKVFLECVQDMDHENMFWYRQDPGLGLRLIYFSYDVKMKEKGDIPEGYSVSREKKERFSLILESASTNQTSMYLCASSVTGTGSYEQYFGPGTRLTVT.

This clone has just one count. The chain uses TRBV4-3 and TRBJ2-2; 9 bases are a match to TRBD2. The V segment lost 0 bases and the J segment 7 bases; nucleotides outside the gene matches: 6. Germline values: CDR1 LGHNA, CDR2 YSLEER. The CDR3 extends over 16 amino acids. The CDR3 loop is CASSQDSGGWGGELFF. DNA for the CDR3: TGCGCCAGCAGCCAAGATAGCGGGGGTTGGGGCGGGGAGCTGTTTTTT.

This rearrangement joins TRBV7-9 to TRBJ2-1; perhaps TRBD1 as D (6 bases). There are 16 residues in the CDR3. Trimming removed 3 bases at V and 7 bases at J, with 19 bases between. Germline lookup yields CDR1 SEHNR and CDR2 FQNEAQ (reference sequence). CDR3 protein: CASSFRPTQGINEQFF. CDR3 coding DNA: TGTGCCAGCAGCTTTCGACCAACCCAGGGGATAAATGAGCAGTTCTTC.

This chain links TRBV5-5 with TRBJ2-1; 7 bases fit TRBD1. With V trimmed by 1 base and J by 7 bases, 11 bases remained unmatched. Germline assignment: CDR1 SGHKS and CDR2 YYEKEE (reference sequence). This CDR3 has 16 amino acids. The CDR3 DNA reads as TGTGCCAGCAGCTTGTGGTACCGGACAGGTAGTAATGAGCAGTTCTTC. Its translation: CASSLWYRTGSNEQFF.

J is TRBJ2-3 and V is TRBV28; tentative D call: TRBD2 (6 bases). The CDR3 has 15 amino acids. Per germline, CDR1 MDHEN and CDR2 SYDVKM. V was pared by 8 bases and J by 1 base, with 16 bases between. This CDR3 reads CASGPLGGGTDTQYF. The CDR3 DNA sequence: TGTGCCAGCGGCCCCCTGGGGGGAGGCACAGATACGCAGTATTTT.

J is TRBJ2-2 and V is TRBV28; TRBD2 matches at 10 bases. V was pared by 2 bases and J by 4 bases, with 16 bases of the junction left unmatched. CDR1 is MDHEN, CDR2 SYDVKM, per germline. The CDR3 has 20 residues. In DNA form, the CDR3 reads TGTGCCAGCAGTTTAATCCTAGCGGGAGTTTGGGGGGGTCGCACCGGGGAGCTGTTTTTT. This sequence encodes CASSLILAGVWGGRTGELFF. Supplemented by reference TRBV28 and TRBJ2-2, the full variable domain reads DVKVTQSSRYLVKRTGEKVFLECVQDMDHENMFWYRQDPGLGLRLIYFSYDVKMKEKGDIPEGYSVSREKKERFSLILESASTNQTSMYLCASSLILAGVWGGRTGELFFGEGSRLTVL.

The chain has TRBV4-2 and TRBJ2-2; 7 positions match TRBD2. This CDR3 contains 17 residues. Trimming at V came to 0 bases and at J to 5 bases, leaving 9 bases not matched to a gene. CDR1 and CDR2 (germline): LGHNA, YNFKEQ. The CDR3 loop is CASSQEVGGSGTGELFF. The CDR3 nucleotides read TGTGCCAGCAGCCAAGAGGTAGGCGGGAGCGGAACCGGGGAGCTGTTTTTT.

On this clone itself: This same CDR3 is encoded by further DNA sequences in the sample. J is TRBJ2-1 and V is TRBV30, with no clear D. The V gene's germline CDR1 is GTSNPN and CDR2 SVGIG (reference sequence). V lost 0 bases, J lost 7 bases, and 4 bases lay in between. This CDR3 contains 11 residues. CDR3 DNA sequence: TGTGCCTGGAGTGTACGGAATGAGCAGTTCTTC. Protein product: CAWSVRNEQFF.

The CDR3 coding sequence is TGTGCCATCAGGAGCCAGGGTGACGAGCAGCCCCAGCATTTT. This translates into CAIRSQGDEQPQHF. V and J are TRBV10-3 and TRBJ1-5; the D gene is possibly TRBD1 (5 bases). CDR1 is ENHRY, CDR2 SYGVKD, per germline. The CDR3 has 14 amino acids. The germline V and J ends were trimmed by 6 bases and 7 bases, with 16 bases remaining between them.